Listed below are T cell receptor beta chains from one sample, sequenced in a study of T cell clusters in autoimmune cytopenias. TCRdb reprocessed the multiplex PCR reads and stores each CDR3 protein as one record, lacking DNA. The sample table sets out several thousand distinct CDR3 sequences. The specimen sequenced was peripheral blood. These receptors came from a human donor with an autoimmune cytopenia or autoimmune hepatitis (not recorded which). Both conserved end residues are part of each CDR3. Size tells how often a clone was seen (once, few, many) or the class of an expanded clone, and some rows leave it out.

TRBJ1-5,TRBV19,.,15,CASSPGLISNQPQHF
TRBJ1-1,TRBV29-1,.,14,CSADRGFLNTEAFF
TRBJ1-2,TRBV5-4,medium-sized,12,CASSGQGSAQTF
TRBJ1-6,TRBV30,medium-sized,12,CAWSVPDSPLHF
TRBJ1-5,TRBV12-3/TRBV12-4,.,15,CASSPRRTGGEPQHF
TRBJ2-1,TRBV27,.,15,CASSLGGASYNEQFF
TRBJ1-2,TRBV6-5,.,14,CASSDRTEHSGYTF
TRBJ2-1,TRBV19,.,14,CASSQSGALNEQFF
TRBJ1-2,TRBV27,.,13,CASSYAGYYGYTF
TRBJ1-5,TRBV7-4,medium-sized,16,CASSLGPREVPQPQHF
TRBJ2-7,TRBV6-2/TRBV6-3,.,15,CASSFASGSGYEQYF
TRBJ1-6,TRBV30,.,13,CAWSGGANSPLHF
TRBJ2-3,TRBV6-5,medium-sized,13,CASMSEGTDTQYF
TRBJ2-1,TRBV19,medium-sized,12,CASSIRSNEQFF
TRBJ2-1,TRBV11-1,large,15,CASSESGGSYNEQFF
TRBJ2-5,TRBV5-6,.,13,CASSRGGQETQYF
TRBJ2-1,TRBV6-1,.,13,CASTVSSYNEQFF
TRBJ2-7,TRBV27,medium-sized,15,CASRITPGSTYEQYF
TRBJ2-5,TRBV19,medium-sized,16,CASSHGSGAYQETQYF
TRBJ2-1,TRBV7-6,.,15,CASSSGQDFYNEQFF
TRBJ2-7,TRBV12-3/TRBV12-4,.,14,CASGGRESAYEQYF
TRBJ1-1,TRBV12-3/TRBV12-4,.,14,CASRGTVWYTEAFF
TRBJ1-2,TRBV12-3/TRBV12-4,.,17,CASSSVPYSTGSYGYTF
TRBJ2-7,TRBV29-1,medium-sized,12,CSGGDSSYEQYF
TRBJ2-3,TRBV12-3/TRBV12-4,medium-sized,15,CASSFTSGITDTQYF
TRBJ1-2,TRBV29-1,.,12,CSAVLPSYGYTF
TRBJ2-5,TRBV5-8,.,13,CASSTGTGETQYF
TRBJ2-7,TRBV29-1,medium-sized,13,CSVIAGGPYEQYF
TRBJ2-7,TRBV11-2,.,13,CASSPQGYYEQYF
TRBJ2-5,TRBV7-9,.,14,CASSLGAGAETQYF
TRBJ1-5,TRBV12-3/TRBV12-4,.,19,CASSSRSFLGQGAGQPQHF
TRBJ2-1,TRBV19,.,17,CASSILAGAFSYNEQFF
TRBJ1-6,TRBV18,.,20,CASSPLSSPGGPSPDSPLHF
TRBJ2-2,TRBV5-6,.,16,CASRAGGTANTGELFF
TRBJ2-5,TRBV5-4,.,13,CASSFDSGETQYF
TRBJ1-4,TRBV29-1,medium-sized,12,CSVADGGEKLFF
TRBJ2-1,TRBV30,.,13,CARSQTVPNEQFF
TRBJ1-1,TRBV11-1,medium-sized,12,CASSLRNTEAFF
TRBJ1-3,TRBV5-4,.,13,CASSPTAGNTIYF
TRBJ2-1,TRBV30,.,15,CAWSEGQGADNEQFF